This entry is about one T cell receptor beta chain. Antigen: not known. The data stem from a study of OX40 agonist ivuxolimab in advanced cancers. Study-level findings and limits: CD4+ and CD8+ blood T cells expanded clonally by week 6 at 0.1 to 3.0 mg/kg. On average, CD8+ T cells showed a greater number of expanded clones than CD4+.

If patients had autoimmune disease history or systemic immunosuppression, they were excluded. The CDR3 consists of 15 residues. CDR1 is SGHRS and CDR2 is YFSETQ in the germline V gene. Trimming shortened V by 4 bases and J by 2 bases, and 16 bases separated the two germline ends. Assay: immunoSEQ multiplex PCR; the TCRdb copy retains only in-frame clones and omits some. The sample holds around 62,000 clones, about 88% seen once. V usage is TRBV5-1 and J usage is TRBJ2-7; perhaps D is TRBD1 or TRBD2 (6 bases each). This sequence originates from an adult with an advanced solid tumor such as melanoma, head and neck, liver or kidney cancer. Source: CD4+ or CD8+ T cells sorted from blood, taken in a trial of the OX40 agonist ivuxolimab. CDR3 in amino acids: CASSRDGGTTYEQYF. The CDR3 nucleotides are TGCGCCAGCAGCCGGGACGGGGGCACGACCTACGAGCAGTACTTC.